The 16 T cell receptor beta chains below come from one sample, sequenced in a study of vaccination and CD4 T cells after COVID-19. Specified treatment: approximately nine-day PBMC culture with coronavirus spike peptide pools or control peptides (ViraFEST assay). Sequenced with the Oncomine TCR Beta short-read assay was DNA taken from cultured CD4+ T cells. One entry per CDR3 protein results from TCRdb running MiXCR on the PCR reads. Here the sample spans 15,000 or so distinct CDR3 sequences, less than 50% being singletons. Their antigens remain unidentified. Specimen: CD4+ T cells from blood, cultured in vitro. Receptors were obtained from a human donor who had recovered from COVID-19.

This clonotype showed up just once. The chain employs TRBV30 and TRBJ2-5, with D maybe TRBD2 (6 bases). In germline, CDR1 is GTSNPN, CDR2 SVGIG (reference sequence). Trimming removed 0 bases at V and 4 bases at J, with 15 bases between. The CDR3 is 15 amino acids. The CDR3 sequence: CAWSVPHSGAETQYF. The CDR3 DNA follows: TGTGCCTGGAGTGTTCCTCATTCGGGAGCAGAGACCCAGTACTTC.

This clonotype is categorized as medium-sized. This rearrangement joins TRBV5-4 to TRBJ2-3, with 7 bases matching TRBD1. The germline gives CDR1 SGHNT, CDR2 YYREEE (reference sequence). With V trimmed by 4 bases and J by 4 bases, 9 bases remained unmatched. The CDR3 is made up of 15 amino acids. The CDR3 DNA is TGTGCCAGCAGCCTGGCGACAGGGTTGGCAGATACGCAGTATTTT. This encodes CASSLATGLADTQYF.

CDR3 amino acids: CASSSTGLGSGNEQFF. CDR3 sequence (DNA): TGTGCCAGTAGTAGTACGGGACTAGGGTCGGGCAATGAGCAGTTCTTC. V is TRBV19 and J is TRBJ2-1, with 8 nucleotides matching TRBD2. The CDR3 contains 16 residues. With V trimmed by 4 bases and J by 6 bases, 11 bases remained unmatched. Per the germline V gene, CDR1 is LNHDA and CDR2 is SQIVND (reference sequence).

This clonotype was seen once. V is TRBV7-2 and J is TRBJ1-1, with a weak D call TRBD1 (6 bases). The CDR3 is made up of 15 amino acids. Germline CDR1 SGHTA, CDR2 FQGNSA. V was cut by 5 bases and J by 4 bases, with 17 bases left in between. The CDR3 sequence is CASSPDSNRVTEAFF. As DNA, the CDR3 is TGTGCCAGCAGCCCCGACTCAAACAGGGTCACTGAAGCTTTCTTT.

The V call is TRBV7-9, the J call TRBJ2-1; 7 bases agree with TRBD2. The V gene end was trimmed by 5 bases and the J gene end by 8 bases; junction bases not matched to a gene: 12. The CDR3 consists of 15 residues. CDR1 and CDR2 (germline): SEHNR, FQNEAQ (reference sequence). CDR3 amino acids: CASSPHREVFDEQFF. The CDR3 DNA reads TGTGCCAGCAGCCCCCACCGGGAGGTGTTCGATGAGCAGTTCTTC.

The rearrangement links TRBV18 to TRBJ2-2, with 7 bases identical to TRBD1. The CDR3 totals 15 residues. Germline CDR1 is KGHSH and CDR2 is LQKENI. Germline trimming cut 1 base from V and 5 bases from J; bases unmatched to any gene: 4. The DNA for the CDR3 is TGTGCCAGCTCACCACAGGGGGCCAGGACCGGGGAGCTGTTTTTT. It encodes CASSPQGARTGELFF.

There are a few counts of this clonotype. This chain uses TRBV20-1 with TRBJ1-2; the D is unclear. CDR1 and CDR2 from the germline V gene are DFQATT and SNEGSKA (reference sequence). This CDR3 spans 14 amino acids. Trimming stripped 3 bases from V and 2 bases from J, with 13 bases between. As DNA, the CDR3 is TGCAGTGCTAGTATGCGGACGATAAACTATGGCTACACCTTC. Encoded protein: CSASMRTINYGYTF.

This clonotype counts as medium-sized. The chain combines TRBV19 with TRBJ1-1; 9 nucleotides align to TRBD1. The trim removed 4 bases at V and 6 bases at J, leaving 6 bases unmatched. In germline, CDR1 is LNHDA, CDR2 SQIVND (reference sequence). This CDR3 spans 14 amino acids. The CDR3 loop is CASSRGQGTAEAFF. The CDR3 nucleotides read TGTGCCAGTAGTAGGGGACAGGGTACTGCTGAAGCTTTCTTT.

This clonotype was counted only a few times. V usage is TRBV27 and J usage is TRBJ2-7, with 12 bases lining up with TRBD2. CDR3 length equals 17 residues. Unmatched junction bases numbered 8, after V lost 2 bases and J lost 3 bases. The V gene's germline CDR1 is MNHEY and CDR2 SMNVEV (reference sequence). In DNA form, the CDR3 reads TGTGCCAGCAGTTTAGGGGGCGGACTAGCGGGGCACTACGAGCAGTACTTC. Amino acids: CASSLGGGLAGHYEQYF.

There are a few counts of this clonotype. This chain joins TRBV27 and TRBJ2-7; D tentatively fits TRBD1 or TRBD2 (7 bases each). Trimming removed 5 bases at V and 4 bases at J, with 18 bases between. This CDR3 is built from 15 residues. Germline lookup yields CDR1 MNHEY and CDR2 SMNVEV (reference sequence). The CDR3 sequence is CASSPREGARYEQYF. Written as DNA, the CDR3 is TGTGCCAGCAGTCCGAGGGAGGGGGCGCGGTACGAGCAGTACTTC.

The chain couples TRBV5-1 to TRBJ2-2; D gene unclear. Germline V gene data show CDR1 as SGHRS and CDR2 as YFSETQ. The V gene lost 4 bases and the J gene lost 2 bases, with 12 bases spanning the gap. The CDR3 loop spans 15 amino acids. The CDR3 nucleotides read TGCGCCAGCAGCCTGATCGCCAGCAACACCGGGGAGCTGTTTTTT. This gives the protein CASSLIASNTGELFF.

This clonotype has more than one count but fewer than ten. The V call is TRBV6-4, the J call TRBJ2-5; D remains ambiguous. The V gene's germline CDR1 is MRHNA and CDR2 SNTAGT. The V end was cut by 6 bases, the J end by 5 bases, with 10 bases between. The CDR3 extends over 12 amino acids. CDR3 amino acids: CASRSVGETQYF. CDR3 in DNA: TGTGCCAGCAGATCCGTCGGGGAGACCCAGTACTTC.

This clonotype was observed a single time. The genes are TRBV6-2 or TRBV6-3 and TRBJ2-2, with 7 bases identical to TRBD2. The CDR3 spans 16 residues. CDR1 MNHEY and CDR2 SVGEGT come from the germline V gene. V gave up 3 bases and J gave up 4 bases; unmatched junction bases: 8. The DNA of the CDR3 is TGTGCCAGCAGTTATGCTAGCGGAGGGAGCACCGGGGAGCTGTTTTTT. It is translated as CASSYASGGSTGELFF.

This clonotype showed up just a few times. This rearrangement joins TRBV28 to TRBJ1-5, with TRBD1 as a possible D gene (6 bases). Germline V CDR1 and CDR2: MDHEN, SYDVKM. The V end lost 7 bases, the J end lost 5 bases, and 15 bases lay between the germline ends. CDR3 size: 14 residues. The CDR3, as DNA: TGTGCCAGCACCAAAGGGGGGGGGTATCAGCCCCAGCATTTT. It translates to CASTKGGGYQPQHF.

The chain recombines TRBV30 with TRBJ1-1; D is unresolved. The CDR3 extends over 14 amino acids. V was clipped by 4 bases and J by 1 base, with 13 bases between them. Looked up from germline, CDR1 is GTSNPN and CDR2 is SVGIG (reference sequence). The CDR3 sequence is CAWNWAGGNTEAFF. The CDR3 DNA reads as TGTGCCTGGAATTGGGCAGGTGGGAACACTGAAGCTTTCTTT. Full variable domain (outside the CDR3, taken from reference TRBV30 and TRBJ1-1): SQTIHQWPATLVQPVGSPLSLECTVEGTSNPNLYWYRQAAGRGLQLLFYSVGIGQISSEVPQNLSASRPQDRQFILSSKKLLLSDSGFYLCAWNWAGGNTEAFFGQGTRLTVV.

V and J are TRBV12-3 or TRBV12-4 and TRBJ2-2; 9 nucleotides align to TRBD2. Trimming removed 5 bases from V and 6 bases from J; junction bases left unmatched: 7. CDR3 length: 15 residues. The CDR3 loop reads CASSRWLAGSGELFF. The CDR3, as DNA: TGTGCCAGCAGTCGGTGGCTAGCGGGATCCGGGGAGCTGTTTTTT.